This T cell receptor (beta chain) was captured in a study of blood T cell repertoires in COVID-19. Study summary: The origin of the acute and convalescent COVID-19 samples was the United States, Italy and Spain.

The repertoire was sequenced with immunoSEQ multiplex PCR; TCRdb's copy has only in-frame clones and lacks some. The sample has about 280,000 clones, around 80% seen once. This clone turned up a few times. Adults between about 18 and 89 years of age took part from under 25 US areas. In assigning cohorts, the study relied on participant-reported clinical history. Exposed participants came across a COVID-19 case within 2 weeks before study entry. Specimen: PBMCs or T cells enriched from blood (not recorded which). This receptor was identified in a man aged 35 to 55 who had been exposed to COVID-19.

The CDR3 is CAASGESGEKLFF. In DNA, the CDR3 is TGTGCCGCTTCAGGGGAATCGGGTGAAAAACTGTTTTTT. The rearrangement joins TRBV2 to TRBJ1-4, with D possibly TRBD1 on 6 matching bases. The germline gives CDR1 SNHLY, CDR2 FYNNEI. Trimming pared 11 bases from V and 7 bases from J, leaving 17 bases between. This CDR3 is 13 amino acids long.